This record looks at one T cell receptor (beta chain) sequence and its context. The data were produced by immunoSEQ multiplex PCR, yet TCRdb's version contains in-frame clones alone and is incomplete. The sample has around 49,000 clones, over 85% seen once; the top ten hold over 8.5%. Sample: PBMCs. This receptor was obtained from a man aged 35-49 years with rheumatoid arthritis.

CDR3 residues: CASSRDAEGGYTF. CDR3 DNA: TGTGCCAGCTCACGGGACGCCGAGGGAGGCTACACCTTC. This chain joins TRBV18 and TRBJ1-2, with D possibly TRBD1 on 5 matching bases. The CDR3 covers 13 residues. The germline gives CDR1 KGHSH, CDR2 LQKENI. Deletions cut 4 bases from V and 8 bases from J, with 14 bases between.